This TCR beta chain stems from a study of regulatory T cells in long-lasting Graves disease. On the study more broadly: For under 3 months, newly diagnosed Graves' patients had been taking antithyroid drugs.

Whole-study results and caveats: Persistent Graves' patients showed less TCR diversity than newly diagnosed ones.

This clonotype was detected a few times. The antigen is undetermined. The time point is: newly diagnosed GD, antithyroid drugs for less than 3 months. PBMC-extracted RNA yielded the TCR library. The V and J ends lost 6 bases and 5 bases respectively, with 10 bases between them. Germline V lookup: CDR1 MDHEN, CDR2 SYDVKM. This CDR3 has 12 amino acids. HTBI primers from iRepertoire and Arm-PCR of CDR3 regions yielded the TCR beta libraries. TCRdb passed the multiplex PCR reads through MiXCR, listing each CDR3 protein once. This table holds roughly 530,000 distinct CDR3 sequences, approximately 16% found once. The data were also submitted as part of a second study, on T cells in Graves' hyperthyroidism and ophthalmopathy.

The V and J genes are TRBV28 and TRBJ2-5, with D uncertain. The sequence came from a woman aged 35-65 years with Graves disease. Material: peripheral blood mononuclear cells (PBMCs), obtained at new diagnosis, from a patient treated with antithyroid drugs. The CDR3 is CASSTSAETQYF. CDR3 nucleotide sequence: TGTGCCAGCAGCACAAGCGCGGAGACCCAGTACTTC. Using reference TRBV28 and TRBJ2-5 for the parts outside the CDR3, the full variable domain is DVKVTQSSRYLVKRTGEKVFLECVQDMDHENMFWYRQDPGLGLRLIYFSYDVKMKEKGDIPEGYSVSREKKERFSLILESASTNQTSMYLCASSTSAETQYFGPGTRLLVL.